This paragraph covers one T cell receptor (beta chain) sequence. The antigen remains undetermined. The data belong to a study of cytomegalovirus exposure and HLA in healthy donors. Overall study findings and caveats: The authors judged a highly shared variant cluster likely a sequencing artifact. When a later analysis was performed, an Asian-associated ancestry cluster reportedly had fewer N-insertions than the 666-donor mean.

PCR amplification relied on 60 Vbeta primers (plus 13 Jbeta primers). The method was immunoSEQ multiplex PCR; TCRdb's version includes in-frame clones alone and lacks a portion of them. Seen here are 100,000 or so clones, around 80% observed once, and the top ten hold about 6.9%. This CDR3 comprises 17 residues. The germline V gene encodes CDR1 SGHNT and CDR2 YYREEE (reference sequence). J gave up 5 bases and V 0 bases, and 5 bases lay outside the gene matches. V usage is TRBV5-4 and J usage is TRBJ2-5; 15 bases are shared with TRBD2. The origin of this receptor is a man aged 30 to 39 in good health and CMV-seropositive. The sequenced sample was PBMCs. The CDR3 is CASSLAGTSGGRETQYF. CDR3 nucleotide sequence: TGTGCCAGCAGCTTGGCGGGGACTAGCGGGGGGCGGGAGACCCAGTACTTC.